This T cell receptor beta chain was sequenced for a study of blood T cell repertoires in COVID-19. Study-wide background: Samples taken during acute and convalescent COVID-19 were collected in the United States, Italy and Spain. PBMCs, B-cell-depleted T cells, or T cells provided the cDNA or gDNA that made up the material.

Trimming pared 11 bases from V and 5 bases from J, leaving 22 bases between. The CDR3 length is 14 residues. Germline lookup yields CDR1 WSHSY and CDR2 SAAADI. Profiling relied on immunoSEQ multiplex PCR, and the TCRdb table lists in-frame clones only, not all of them. Of 250,000 to 300,000 clones detected, approximately 88% appear once; the ten largest clones hold 0.94%. The clonotype comes from a woman between 40 and 55 years old who had recovered from COVID-19. This sequence joins TRBV10-2 and TRBJ2-7; D might be TRBD1 (6 bases). Sequencing was carried out using peripheral blood. The CDR3 here is CAASQAQGSDEQYF. DNA of the CDR3: TGCGCCGCCAGTCAGGCACAGGGATCCGACGAGCAGTACTTC.